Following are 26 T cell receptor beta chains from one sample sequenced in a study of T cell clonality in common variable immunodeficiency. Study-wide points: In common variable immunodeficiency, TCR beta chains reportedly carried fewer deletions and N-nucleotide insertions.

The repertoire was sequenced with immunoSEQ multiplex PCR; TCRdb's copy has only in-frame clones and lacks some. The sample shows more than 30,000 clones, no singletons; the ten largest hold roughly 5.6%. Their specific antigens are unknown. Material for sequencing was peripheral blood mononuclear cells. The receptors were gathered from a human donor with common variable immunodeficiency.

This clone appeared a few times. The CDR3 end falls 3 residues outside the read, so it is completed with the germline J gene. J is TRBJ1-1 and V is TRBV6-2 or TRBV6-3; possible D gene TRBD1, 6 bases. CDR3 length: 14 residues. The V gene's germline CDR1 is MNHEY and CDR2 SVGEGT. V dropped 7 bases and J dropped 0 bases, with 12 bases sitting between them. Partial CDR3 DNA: TGTGCCAGCAAGGGGGGGTGGATGAACACTGAA. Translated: CASKGGWMNTE. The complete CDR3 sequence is CASKGGWMNTEAFF.

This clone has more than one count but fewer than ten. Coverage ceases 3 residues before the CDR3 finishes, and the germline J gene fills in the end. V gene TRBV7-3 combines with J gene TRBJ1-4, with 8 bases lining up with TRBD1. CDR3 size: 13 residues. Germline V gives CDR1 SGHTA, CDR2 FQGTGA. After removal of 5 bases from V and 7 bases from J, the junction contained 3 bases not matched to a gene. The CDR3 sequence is CASSPGQGEKLFF. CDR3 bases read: TGTGCCAGCAGCCCCGGACAGGGTGAAAAA.

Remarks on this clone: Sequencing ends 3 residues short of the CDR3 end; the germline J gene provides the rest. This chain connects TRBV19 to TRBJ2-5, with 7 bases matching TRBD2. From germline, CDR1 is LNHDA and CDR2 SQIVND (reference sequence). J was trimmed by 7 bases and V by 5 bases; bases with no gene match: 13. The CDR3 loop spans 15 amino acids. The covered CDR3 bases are TGTGCCAGTAGTGCCCCAATGACGGGGGAGGGGACC. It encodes CASSAPMTGEGT. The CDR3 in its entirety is CASSAPMTGEGTQYF. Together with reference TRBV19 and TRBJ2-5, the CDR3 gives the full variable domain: DGGITQSPKYLFRKEGQNVTLSCEQNLNHDAMYWYRQDPGQGLRLIYYSQIVNDFQKGDIAEGYSVSREKKESFPLTVTSAQKNPTAFYLCASSAPMTGEGTQYFGPGTRLLVL.

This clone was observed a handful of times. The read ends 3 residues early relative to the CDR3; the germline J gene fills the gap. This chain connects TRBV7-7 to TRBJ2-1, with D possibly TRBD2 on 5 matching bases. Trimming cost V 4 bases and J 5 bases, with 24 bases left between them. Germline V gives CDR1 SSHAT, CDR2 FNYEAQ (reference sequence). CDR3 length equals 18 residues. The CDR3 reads CASSSGTPRVVWDNEQFF. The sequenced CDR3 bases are TGTGCCAGCAGCTCCGGCACACCGAGGGTAGTATGGGACAATGAG.

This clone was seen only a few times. The CDR3 DNA, read in part, is TGCAGTGCTAGAGTTGGGCCTTACGGAGGC. Protein: CSARVGPYGG. The full CDR3 reads CSARVGPYGGYTF. This chain connects TRBV20-1 to TRBJ1-2; no clear D. The CDR3 goes on 3 residues after the read ends, and that part is filled in from the germline J gene. The germline V gene has CDR1 DFQATT and CDR2 SNEGSKA (reference sequence). This CDR3 is 13 amino acids long.

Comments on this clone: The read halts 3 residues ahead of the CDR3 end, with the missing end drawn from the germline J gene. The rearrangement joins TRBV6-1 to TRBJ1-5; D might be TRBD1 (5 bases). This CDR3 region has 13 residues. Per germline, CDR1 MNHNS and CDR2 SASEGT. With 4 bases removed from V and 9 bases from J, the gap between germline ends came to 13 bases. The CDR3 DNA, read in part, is TGTGCCAGCAGTGCAACAGGCATCTGGCCC. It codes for CASSATGIWP. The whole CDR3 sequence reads CASSATGIWPQHF.

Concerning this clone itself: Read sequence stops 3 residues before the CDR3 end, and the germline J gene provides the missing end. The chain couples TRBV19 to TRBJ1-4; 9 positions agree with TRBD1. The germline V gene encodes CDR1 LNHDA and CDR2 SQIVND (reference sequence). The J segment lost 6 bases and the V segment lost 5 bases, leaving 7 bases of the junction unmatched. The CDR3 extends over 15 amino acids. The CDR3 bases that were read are TGTGCCAGTAGTGGCTCCGGGACAGGGCATGAAAAA. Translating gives CASSGSGTGHEK. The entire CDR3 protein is CASSGSGTGHEKLFF.

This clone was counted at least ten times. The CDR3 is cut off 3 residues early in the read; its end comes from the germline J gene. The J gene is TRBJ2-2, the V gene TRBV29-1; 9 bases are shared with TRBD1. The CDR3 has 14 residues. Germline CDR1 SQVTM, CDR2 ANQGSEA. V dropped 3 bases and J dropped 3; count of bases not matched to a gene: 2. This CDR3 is CSVEGTGYTGELFF. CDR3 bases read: TGCAGCGTTGAGGGGACAGGGTACACCGGGGAG.

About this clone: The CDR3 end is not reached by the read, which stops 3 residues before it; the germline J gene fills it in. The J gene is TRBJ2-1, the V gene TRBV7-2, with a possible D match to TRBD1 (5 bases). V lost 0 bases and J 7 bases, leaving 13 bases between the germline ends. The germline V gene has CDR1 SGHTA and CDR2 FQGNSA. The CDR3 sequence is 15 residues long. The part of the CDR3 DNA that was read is TGTGCCAGCAGCTTAGCCACAGGAGCTACGAATGAG. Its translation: CASSLATGATNE. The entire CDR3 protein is CASSLATGATNEQFF.

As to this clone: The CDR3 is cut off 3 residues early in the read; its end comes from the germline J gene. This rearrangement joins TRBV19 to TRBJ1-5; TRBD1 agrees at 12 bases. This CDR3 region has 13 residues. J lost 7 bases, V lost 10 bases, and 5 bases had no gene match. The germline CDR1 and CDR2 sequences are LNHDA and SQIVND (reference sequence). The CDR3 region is CATRDRGLQPQHF. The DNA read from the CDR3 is TGTGCCACTAGGGACAGGGGGCTCCAGCCC.

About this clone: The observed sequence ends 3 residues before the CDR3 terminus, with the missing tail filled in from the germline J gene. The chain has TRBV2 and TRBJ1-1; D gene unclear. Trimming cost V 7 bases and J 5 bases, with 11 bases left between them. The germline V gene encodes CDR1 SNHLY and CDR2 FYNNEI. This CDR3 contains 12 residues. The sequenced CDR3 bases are TGTGCCAGCATCATAGGAGGGACTGAA. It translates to CASIIGGTE. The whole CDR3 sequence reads CASIIGGTEAFF.

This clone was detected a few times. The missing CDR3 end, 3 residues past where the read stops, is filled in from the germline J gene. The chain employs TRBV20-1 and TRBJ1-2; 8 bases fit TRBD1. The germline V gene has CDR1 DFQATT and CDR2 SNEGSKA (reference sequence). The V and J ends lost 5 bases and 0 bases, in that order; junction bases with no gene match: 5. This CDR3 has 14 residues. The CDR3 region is CSAPRTGPNYGYTF. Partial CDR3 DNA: TGCAGTGCTCCCCGGACAGGGCCTAACTATGGC.

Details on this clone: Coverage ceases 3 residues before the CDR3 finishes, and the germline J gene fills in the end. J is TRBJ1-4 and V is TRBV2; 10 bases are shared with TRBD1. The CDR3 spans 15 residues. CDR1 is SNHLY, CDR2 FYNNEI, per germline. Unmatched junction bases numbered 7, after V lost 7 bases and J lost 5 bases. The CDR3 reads CASNQMGQGNEKLFF. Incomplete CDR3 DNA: TGTGCCAGCAATCAAATGGGACAGGGGAATGAAAAA.

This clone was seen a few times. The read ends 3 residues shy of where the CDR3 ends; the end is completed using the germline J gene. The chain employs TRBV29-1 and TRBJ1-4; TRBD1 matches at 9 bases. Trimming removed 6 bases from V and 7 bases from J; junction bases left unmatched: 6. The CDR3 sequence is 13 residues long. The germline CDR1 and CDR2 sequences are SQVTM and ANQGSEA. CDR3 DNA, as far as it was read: TGCAGCGTGGGGACAGGGATTCCTGAAAAA. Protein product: CSVGTGIPEK. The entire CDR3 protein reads CSVGTGIPEKLFF.

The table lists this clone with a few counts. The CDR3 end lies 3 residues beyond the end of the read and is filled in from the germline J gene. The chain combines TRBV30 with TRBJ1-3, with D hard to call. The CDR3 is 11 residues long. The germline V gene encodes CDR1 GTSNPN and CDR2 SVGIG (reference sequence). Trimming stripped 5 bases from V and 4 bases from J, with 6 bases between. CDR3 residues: CAWVVGNTIYF. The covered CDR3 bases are TGTGCCTGGGTAGTAGGAAACACC.

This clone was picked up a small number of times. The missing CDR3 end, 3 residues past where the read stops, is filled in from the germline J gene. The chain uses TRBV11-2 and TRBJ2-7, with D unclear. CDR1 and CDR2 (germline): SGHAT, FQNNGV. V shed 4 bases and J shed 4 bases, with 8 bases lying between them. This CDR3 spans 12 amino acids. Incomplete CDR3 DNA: TGTGCCAGCAGCTCTCACCAGTACGAG. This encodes CASSSHQYE. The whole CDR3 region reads CASSSHQYEQYF.

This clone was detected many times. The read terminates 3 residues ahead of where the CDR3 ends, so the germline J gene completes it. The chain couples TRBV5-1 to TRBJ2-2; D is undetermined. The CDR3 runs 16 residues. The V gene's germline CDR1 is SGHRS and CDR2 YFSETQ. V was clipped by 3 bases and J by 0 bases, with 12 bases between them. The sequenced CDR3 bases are TGCGCCAGCAGCTGGAGCCTCGGGTCGAACACCGGGGAG. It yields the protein CASSWSLGSNTGE. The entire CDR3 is CASSWSLGSNTGELFF.

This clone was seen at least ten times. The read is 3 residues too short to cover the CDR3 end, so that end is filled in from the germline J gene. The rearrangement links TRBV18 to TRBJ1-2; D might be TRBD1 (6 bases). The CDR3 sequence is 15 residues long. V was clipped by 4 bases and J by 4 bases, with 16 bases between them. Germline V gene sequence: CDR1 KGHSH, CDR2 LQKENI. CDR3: CASSLLETGVYGYTF. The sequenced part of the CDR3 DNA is TGTGCCAGCTCACTACTAGAGACAGGCGTCTATGGC.

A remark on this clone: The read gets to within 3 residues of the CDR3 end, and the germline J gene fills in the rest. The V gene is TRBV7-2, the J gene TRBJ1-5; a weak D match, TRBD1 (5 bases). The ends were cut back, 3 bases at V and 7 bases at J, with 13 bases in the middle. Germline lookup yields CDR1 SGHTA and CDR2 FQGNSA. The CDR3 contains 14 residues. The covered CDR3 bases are TGTGCCAGCAGCTTGTCCCAGGGCAGCCAGCCC. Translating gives CASSLSQGSQP. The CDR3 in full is CASSLSQGSQPQHF.

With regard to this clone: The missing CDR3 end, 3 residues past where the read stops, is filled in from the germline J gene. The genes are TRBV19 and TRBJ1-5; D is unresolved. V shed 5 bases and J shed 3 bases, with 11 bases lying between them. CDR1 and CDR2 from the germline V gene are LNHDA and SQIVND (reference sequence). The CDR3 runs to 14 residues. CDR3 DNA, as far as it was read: TGTGCCAGTAGTTCCGACGGACTCAATCAGCCC. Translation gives CASSSDGLNQP. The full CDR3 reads CASSSDGLNQPQHF.

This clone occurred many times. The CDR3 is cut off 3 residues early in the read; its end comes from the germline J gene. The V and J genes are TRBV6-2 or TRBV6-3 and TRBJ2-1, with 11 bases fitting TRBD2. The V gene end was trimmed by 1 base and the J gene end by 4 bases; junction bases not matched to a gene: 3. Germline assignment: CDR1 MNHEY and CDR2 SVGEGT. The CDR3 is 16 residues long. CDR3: CASSYWRLAGYNEQFF. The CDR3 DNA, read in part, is TGTGCCAGCAGTTACTGGAGACTAGCGGGGTACAATGAG.

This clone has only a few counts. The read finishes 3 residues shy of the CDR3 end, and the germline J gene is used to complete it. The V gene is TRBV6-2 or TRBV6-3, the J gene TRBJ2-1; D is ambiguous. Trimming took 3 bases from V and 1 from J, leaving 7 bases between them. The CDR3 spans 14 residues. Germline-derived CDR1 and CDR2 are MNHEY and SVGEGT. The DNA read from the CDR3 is TGTGCCAGCAGTTATTGGCAGTCCTACAATGAG. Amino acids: CASSYWQSYNE. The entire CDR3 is CASSYWQSYNEQFF.

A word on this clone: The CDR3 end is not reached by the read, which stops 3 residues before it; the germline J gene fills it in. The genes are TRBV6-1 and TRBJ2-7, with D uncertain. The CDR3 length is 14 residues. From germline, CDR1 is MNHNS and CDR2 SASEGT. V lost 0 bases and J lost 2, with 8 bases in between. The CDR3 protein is CASSEASVAYEQYF. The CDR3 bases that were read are TGTGCCAGCAGTGAAGCCTCAGTGGCCTACGAG.

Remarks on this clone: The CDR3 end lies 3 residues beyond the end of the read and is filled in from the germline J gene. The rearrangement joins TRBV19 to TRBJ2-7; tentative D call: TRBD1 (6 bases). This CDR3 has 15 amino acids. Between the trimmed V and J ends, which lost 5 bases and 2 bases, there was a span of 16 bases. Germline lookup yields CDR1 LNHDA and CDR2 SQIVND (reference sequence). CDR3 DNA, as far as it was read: TGTGCCAGTAGTGAGGTAGCCACAGGGCCCTACGAG. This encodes CASSEVATGPYE. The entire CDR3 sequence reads CASSEVATGPYEQYF.

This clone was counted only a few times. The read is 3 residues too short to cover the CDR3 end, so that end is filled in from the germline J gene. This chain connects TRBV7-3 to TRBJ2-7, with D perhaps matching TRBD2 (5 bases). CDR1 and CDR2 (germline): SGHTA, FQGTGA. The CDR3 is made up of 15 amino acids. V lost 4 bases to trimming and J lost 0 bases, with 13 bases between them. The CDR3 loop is CASSYATSGSYEQYF. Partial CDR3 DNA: TGTGCCAGCAGCTATGCGACGAGCGGCTCCTACGAG.

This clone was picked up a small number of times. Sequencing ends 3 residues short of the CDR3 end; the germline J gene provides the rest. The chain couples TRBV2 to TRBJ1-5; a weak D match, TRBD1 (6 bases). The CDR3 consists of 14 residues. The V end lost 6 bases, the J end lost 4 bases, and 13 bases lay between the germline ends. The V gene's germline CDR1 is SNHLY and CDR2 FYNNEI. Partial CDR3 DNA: TGTGCCAGCAGGAAACAGGGAATAAATCAGCCC. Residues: CASRKQGINQP. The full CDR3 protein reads CASRKQGINQPQHF.